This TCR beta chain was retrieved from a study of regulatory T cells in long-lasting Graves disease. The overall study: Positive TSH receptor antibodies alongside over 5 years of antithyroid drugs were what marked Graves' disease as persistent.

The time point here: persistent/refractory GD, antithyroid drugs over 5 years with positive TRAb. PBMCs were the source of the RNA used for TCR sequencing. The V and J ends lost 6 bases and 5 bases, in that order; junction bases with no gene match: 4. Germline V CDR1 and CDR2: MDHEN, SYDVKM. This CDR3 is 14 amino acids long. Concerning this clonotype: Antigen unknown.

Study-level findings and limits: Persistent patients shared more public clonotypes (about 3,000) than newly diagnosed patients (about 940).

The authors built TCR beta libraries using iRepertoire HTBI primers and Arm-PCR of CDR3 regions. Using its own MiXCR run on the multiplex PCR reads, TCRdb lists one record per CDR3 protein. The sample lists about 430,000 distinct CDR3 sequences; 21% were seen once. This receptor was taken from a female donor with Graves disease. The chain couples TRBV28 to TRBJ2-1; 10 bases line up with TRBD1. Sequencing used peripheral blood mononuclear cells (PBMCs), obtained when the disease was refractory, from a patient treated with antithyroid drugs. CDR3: CASSGTGVDNEQFF. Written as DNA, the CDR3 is TGTGCCAGCAGCGGGACAGGGGTGGACAATGAGCAGTTCTTC. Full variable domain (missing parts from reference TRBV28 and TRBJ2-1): DVKVTQSSRYLVKRTGEKVFLECVQDMDHENMFWYRQDPGLGLRLIYFSYDVKMKEKGDIPEGYSVSREKKERFSLILESASTNQTSMYLCASSGTGVDNEQFFGPGTRLTVL.